The 8 T cell receptor beta chains below were found in one sample sequenced in a study of esophageal squamous cell carcinoma under preoperative chemotherapy. Time point defined: after preoperative PTX-NDP chemotherapy. TCRdb processed the PCR reads anew with MiXCR; each CDR3 protein has one entry. Among 30,000 to 35,000 distinct CDR3 sequences, under 60% were seen once, and the ten largest hold approximately 25%. This specimen was acquired from a patient given preoperative chemotherapy. The receptors derive from a human donor with esophageal squamous cell carcinoma. The donor label of this sample is uncertain.

On this clonotype itself: The junction departs from the called germline gene at one end, perhaps through a read error. The chain is built from TRBV7-9 and TRBJ2-1, with D possibly called TRBD1 or TRBD2 (6 bases each). CDR3 length: 16 residues. Germline CDR1 SEHNR, CDR2 FQNEAQ (reference sequence). This CDR3 is CASSSRTGAIYNEQFF. The CDR3 coding sequence is TGTGCCAGCAGCTCCCGGACGGGGGCGATATACAATGAGCAGTTCTTT.

The chain combines TRBV7-2 with TRBJ2-1; no reliable D call. The J call may be in error: the DNA end matches TRBJ2-7 better. Germline V gives CDR1 SGHTA, CDR2 FQGNSA. CDR3 length: 15 amino acids. This chain's CDR3 is CASSFLATSSYEQYF. CDR3 DNA sequence: TGTGCCAGCAGCTTCTTGGCGACAAGCTCCTACGAGCAGTACTTC.

The chain has TRBV6-1 and TRBJ1-2; 8 bases match TRBD1. The J segment lost 8 bases and the V segment lost 6 bases, leaving 8 bases of the junction unmatched. The CDR3 consists of 13 residues. Per the germline V gene, CDR1 is MNHNS and CDR2 is SASEGT. CDR3 loop: CASRETGARGYTF. The CDR3 nucleotides are TGTGCCAGCAGGGAGACAGGGGCAAGGGGCTACACCTTC.

Only a few counts were recorded for this clonotype. The rearrangement links TRBV12-3 or TRBV12-4 to TRBJ2-4; TRBD2 aligns across 8 bases. V was clipped by 5 bases and J by 13 bases; unmatched bases: 19. This CDR3 spans 16 amino acids. The chain's CDR3 is CASSATGGGGKDTQYF. In DNA form, the CDR3 reads TGTGCCAGCAGTGCCACGGGGGGGGGAGGCAAAGATACGCAGTACTTC.

CDR3: CASNRDSSTDTQYF. Written as DNA, the CDR3 is TGTGCCAGTAACCGGGACAGCTCCACAGATACGCAGTATTTT. V and J are TRBV6-1 and TRBJ2-3, with TRBD1 matching 7 bases. V trimming: 9 bases; J trimming: 2 bases; junction bases outside the gene matches: 8. The germline V gene has CDR1 MNHNS and CDR2 SASEGT. The CDR3 extends over 14 amino acids.

This clonotype is medium-sized in the sample. The chain employs TRBV27 and TRBJ2-5; D gene uncertain. The CDR3 has 15 amino acids. V lost 6 bases, J lost 11 bases, and 25 bases lay in between. The V gene's germline CDR1 is MNHEY and CDR2 SMNVEV (reference sequence). In nucleotides, the CDR3 is TGTGCCAGCAGACGTAAGGTTGTGTCCTACAATGAGCAGTACTTC. This translates into CASRRKVVSYNEQYF.

Relative to its sample, this clonotype is medium-sized. The CDR3 loop reads CASSLAGQKSNEQFF. DNA of the CDR3: TGTGCCAGCAGCTTAGCGGGACAGAAATCCAATGAGCAGTTCTTC. J is TRBJ2-1 and V is TRBV7-2; 7 nucleotides line up with TRBD1. The CDR3 consists of 15 residues. Looked up from germline, CDR1 is SGHTA and CDR2 is FQGNSA. The V and J ends lost 0 bases and 6 bases, in that order; junction bases with no gene match: 5. The entire variable domain, with the rest obtained from reference TRBV7-2 and TRBJ2-1, is as follows: GAGVSQSPSNKVTEKGKDVELRCDPISGHTALYWYRQSLGQGLEFLIYFQGNSAPDKSGLPSDRFSAERTGGSVSTLTIQRTQQEDSAVYLCASSLAGQKSNEQFFGPGTRLTVL.

V gene TRBV12-3 or TRBV12-4 combines with J gene TRBJ2-2, with 7 positions matching TRBD2. The V segment lost 6 bases and the J segment 13 bases; nucleotides outside the gene matches: 23. CDR3 length equals 17 residues. CDR3 sequence (DNA): TGTGCCAGCAGCCTTAGCCCCCAAGCGGGGCTCACCGGTGCGCTGTTTTTT. This sequence encodes CASSLSPQAGLTGALFF.